In its sample, the clone carrying this TCR beta chain was seen a few times. The sample belongs to a study of post-analysis software for immune sequencing data. Germline V CDR1 and CDR2: SEHNR, FQNEAQ (reference sequence). Losses at the gene ends were 5 bases for V and 1 base for J; bases not matched to a gene: 3. The CDR3 is 17 residues long. Prepared TCR beta cDNA libraries contained unique molecular identifiers. MiXCR, run by TCRdb on the PCR reads, gives a single entry per CDR3 protein. This table has around 150,000 distinct CDR3 sequences, under 40% appearing once. The material sequenced was blood, taken after autologous hematopoietic stem cell transplantation. J is TRBJ2-6 and V is TRBV7-9, with 12 bases matching TRBD1. The TCR was taken from a girl between 10 and 17 years old with multiple sclerosis. CDR3 amino acids: CASSQGQGASGANVLTF. The CDR3 DNA sequence: TGTGCCAGCAGCCAGGGACAGGGGGCGTCTGGGGCCAACGTCCTGACTTTC.